A single sample is the source of the 21 T cell receptor beta chains below, sequenced in a study of blood T cell repertoires in COVID-19. The table came from immunoSEQ multiplex PCR; TCRdb's copy has only in-frame clones and leaves some out. The table records approximately 180,000 clones, roughly three quarters of them present only once. Sequencing input: PBMCs or T cells enriched from blood (not recorded which). These receptors were taken from a woman aged 50 to 60 with acute COVID-19.

The V and J genes are TRBV7-9 and TRBJ2-5; tentative D call: TRBD2 (6 bases). V gave up 4 bases and J gave up 0 bases, with 9 bases separating them. Germline V CDR1 and CDR2: SEHNR, FQNEAQ (reference sequence). This CDR3 has 14 amino acids. The DNA for the CDR3 is TGTGCCAGCAGCTACCGGGACTACCAAGAGACCCAGTACTTC. Encoded protein: CASSYRDYQETQYF.

The gene calls are TRBV7-9 and TRBJ1-2; TRBD1 aligns across 7 bases. The CDR3 runs 15 residues. CDR1 SEHNR and CDR2 FQNEAQ come from the germline V gene (reference sequence). V gave up 5 bases and J gave up 0 bases; unmatched junction bases: 6. As DNA, the CDR3 is TGTGCCAGCAGCCTCAGTACAGGGGCTAACTATGGCTACACCTTC. Protein product: CASSLSTGANYGYTF. Together with reference TRBV7-9 and TRBJ1-2, the CDR3 gives the full variable domain: DTGVSQNPRHKITKRGQNVTFRCDPISEHNRLYWYRQTLGQGPEFLTYFQNEAQLEKSRLLSDRFSAERPKGSFSTLEIQRTEQGDSAMYLCASSLSTGANYGYTFGSGTRLTVV.

The J gene is TRBJ1-1, the V gene TRBV5-1; tentatively, D is TRBD1 (5 bases). V gave up 0 bases and J gave up 0 bases, with 9 bases separating them. CDR1 is SGHRS and CDR2 is YFSETQ in the germline V gene. The CDR3 runs 15 residues. CDR3 loop: CASSLAPGMNTEAFF. DNA of the CDR3: TGCGCCAGCAGCTTGGCCCCAGGGATGAACACTGAAGCTTTCTTT.

The chain couples TRBV9 to TRBJ2-3; TRBD2 aligns across 7 bases. Germline CDR1 reads SGDLS; CDR2 reads YYNGEE. The CDR3 has 13 residues. Trimming removed 5 bases from V and 4 bases from J; junction bases left unmatched: 4. CDR3 sequence reads: CASRSGVSDTQYF. The CDR3 region has the DNA TGTGCCAGCAGGAGCGGGGTGTCAGATACGCAGTATTTT.

This clone appeared a single time. The chain carries TRBV10-3 and TRBJ1-1; no reliable D call. Germline-derived CDR1 and CDR2 are ENHRY and SYGVKD. The CDR3 runs to 12 residues. V was cut by 4 bases and J by 4 bases, with 7 bases left in between. DNA of the CDR3: TGTGCCATCAGTGCCGAGATCACTGAAGCTTTCTTT. It encodes CAISAEITEAFF.

The chain couples TRBV19 to TRBJ1-2; D not resolved. Germline CDR1 LNHDA, CDR2 SQIVND (reference sequence). The CDR3 loop spans 11 amino acids. Trimming shortened V by 8 bases and J by 3 bases, and 7 bases separated the two germline ends. CDR3 in amino acids: CASQEHYGYTF. DNA for the CDR3: TGTGCCAGTCAGGAACACTATGGCTACACCTTC. Variable domain in full (rest from reference TRBV19 and TRBJ1-2): DGGITQSPKYLFRKEGQNVTLSCEQNLNHDAMYWYRQDPGQGLRLIYYSQIVNDFQKGDIAEGYSVSREKKESFPLTVTSAQKNPTAFYLCASQEHYGYTFGSGTRLTVV.

The chain is built from TRBV25-1 and TRBJ1-5, with TRBD1 identical over 9 bases. The CDR3 runs to 14 residues. In germline, CDR1 is MGHDK, CDR2 SYGVNS. Trimming cost V 3 bases and J 7 bases; bases outside gene matches: 4. The CDR3 sequence: CASSEGQGGQPQHF. CDR3 DNA: TGTGCCAGCAGTGAGGGACAGGGAGGGCAGCCCCAGCATTTT.

The chain has TRBV5-1 and TRBJ1-1; D is ambiguous. CDR3 size: 14 residues. CDR1 SGHRS and CDR2 YFSETQ come from the germline V gene. The germline V and J ends were trimmed by 7 bases and 5 bases, with 18 bases remaining between them. In nucleotides, the CDR3 is TGCGCCAGCCGAGTATTAGAGGTTGGGACTGAAGCTTTCTTT. This gives the protein CASRVLEVGTEAFF.

J is TRBJ2-5 and V is TRBV5-6; tentatively, D is TRBD1 (7 bases). V was shortened by 0 bases and J by 5 bases, with 14 bases between the two germline ends. This CDR3 comprises 15 residues. Germline-derived CDR1 and CDR2 are SGHDT and YYEEEE. The CDR3 protein is CASSLAKTGRETQYF. The CDR3 nucleotides are TGTGCCAGCAGCTTGGCAAAGACAGGGAGGGAGACCCAGTACTTC.

The J gene is TRBJ1-6, the V gene TRBV11-3; TRBD1 might be the D (5 bases). Germline values: CDR1 SGHNT, CDR2 YENEEA. V was cut by 5 bases and J by 7 bases, with 12 bases left in between. This CDR3 region has 14 residues. CDR3 region: CASSPAGTNSPLHF. The CDR3 DNA follows: TGTGCCAGCAGCCCGGCGGGGACGAATTCACCCCTCCACTTT.

The chain combines TRBV20-1 with TRBJ1-2, with TRBD1 matching 9 bases. The CDR3 has 10 amino acids. Germline V CDR1 and CDR2: DFQATT, SNEGSKA (reference sequence). For the CDR3, the DNA is TGCAAACCGGGACAGGGAGTCTACACCTTC. Protein: CKPGQGVYTF.

The CDR3: CASSLTPGGRGEQFF. The CDR3 nucleotides are TGTGCCAGCAGTTTAACCCCGGGGGGGCGTGGTGAGCAGTTCTTC. The rearrangement links TRBV27 to TRBJ2-1, with 8 bases fitting TRBD2. The V and J ends lost 2 bases and 9 bases, in that order; junction bases with no gene match: 9. Germline CDR1 and CDR2: MNHEY and SMNVEV (reference sequence). CDR3 length equals 15 residues.

This rearrangement joins TRBV11-3 to TRBJ1-1; 7 bases are shared with TRBD1. Germline-derived CDR1 and CDR2 are SGHNT and YENEEA. CDR3 length equals 15 residues. J gave up 0 bases and V 5 bases, and 6 bases lay outside the gene matches. The CDR3 spells CASSPGQPMNTEAFF. DNA for the CDR3: TGTGCCAGCAGCCCGGGACAGCCGATGAACACTGAAGCTTTCTTT. Full variable domain (outside the CDR3, taken from reference TRBV11-3 and TRBJ1-1): EAGVVQSPRYKIIEKKQPVAFWCNPISGHNTLYWYLQNLGQGPELLIRYENEEAVDDSQLPKDRFSAERLKGVDSTLKIQPAELGDSAVYLCASSPGQPMNTEAFFGQGTRLTVV.

The gene calls are TRBV28 and TRBJ1-1; possibly TRBD1 for D (5 bases). There are 14 residues in the CDR3. Looked up from germline, CDR1 is MDHEN and CDR2 is SYDVKM. Trimming removed 5 bases at V and 1 base at J, with 11 bases between. The CDR3 loop reads CASSETVPNTEAFF. For the CDR3, the DNA is TGTGCCAGCAGTGAGACAGTCCCGAACACTGAAGCTTTCTTT.

The sample holds one count of this clone. The chain recombines TRBV28 with TRBJ1-4; 11 bases are a match to TRBD1. The CDR3 runs 16 residues. Germline V lookup: CDR1 MDHEN, CDR2 SYDVKM. Losses at the gene ends were 1 base for V and 7 bases for J; bases not matched to a gene: 5. The CDR3 DNA reads TGTGCCAGCAGTTTATACCGGACAGGGGGCCGTGAAAAACTGTTTTTT. Encoded protein: CASSLYRTGGREKLFF.

This clone was picked up one time. V usage is TRBV6-4 and J usage is TRBJ2-3; perhaps TRBD2 as D (6 bases). V lost 2 bases and J lost 2, with 11 bases in between. This CDR3 spans 15 amino acids. Germline assignment: CDR1 MRHNA and CDR2 SNTAGT. In nucleotides, the CDR3 is TGTGCCAGCAGTGACCAGGGAGGCTCCACAGATACGCAGTATTTT. It translates to CASSDQGGSTDTQYF.

The chain joins TRBV6-2 or TRBV6-3 to TRBJ1-6; the match to TRBD1 covers 9 bases. Germline CDR1 MNHEY, CDR2 SVGEGT. The CDR3 totals 16 residues. V trimming: 5 bases; J trimming: 7 bases; junction bases outside the gene matches: 9. The CDR3 spells CASSAVTGQGNSPLHF. CDR3 sequence (DNA): TGTGCCAGCAGTGCAGTCACCGGACAGGGGAATTCACCCCTCCACTTT.

The chain uses TRBV5-5 and TRBJ1-6; D is perhaps TRBD1 (6 bases). The V end lost 2 bases, the J end lost 5 bases, and 14 bases lay between the germline ends. The length of the CDR3 is 16 residues. Germline loops: CDR1 SGHKS, CDR2 YYEKEE (reference sequence). The CDR3 reads CASSLIGTTHNSPLHF. The CDR3 bases are TGTGCCAGCAGCTTAATTGGGACAACCCATAATTCACCCCTCCACTTT. Complete variable domain (other parts from reference TRBV5-5 and TRBJ1-6): DAGVTQSPTHLIKTRGQQVTLRCSPISGHKSVSWYQQVLGQGPQFIFQYYEKEERGRGNFPDRFSARQFPNYSSELNVNALLLGDSALYLCASSLIGTTHNSPLHFGNGTRLTVT.

This chain links TRBV10-3 with TRBJ2-4, with D maybe TRBD2 (6 bases). The CDR3 length is 20 residues. The V end was cut by 3 bases, the J end by 2 bases, with 26 bases between. Germline V gene sequence: CDR1 ENHRY, CDR2 SYGVKD. The CDR3 loop reads CAISDPEAPDGGGTKNIQYF. In DNA, the CDR3 is TGTGCCATCAGTGACCCTGAAGCCCCTGACGGGGGAGGAACCAAAAACATTCAGTACTTC.

The chain is built from TRBV10-3 and TRBJ1-5, with a possible D match to TRBD1 (6 bases). Germline-derived CDR1 and CDR2 are ENHRY and SYGVKD. This CDR3 has 14 amino acids. V lost 10 bases, J lost 6 bases, and 19 bases lay in between. The DNA of the CDR3 is TGTGCCACCGCCCTGGACCTGGGGGCTCAGCCCCAGCATTTT. Translated: CATALDLGAQPQHF.

V gene TRBV4-1 combines with J gene TRBJ1-6, with D perhaps matching TRBD1 (5 bases). The V gene lost 0 bases and the J gene lost 9 bases, with 18 bases spanning the gap. The CDR3 spans 17 residues. Germline lookup yields CDR1 MGHRA and CDR2 YSYEKL. The CDR3 spells CASSQERALPQGSPLHF. The CDR3 coding sequence is TGCGCCAGCAGCCAAGAAAGAGCCCTGCCCCAGGGTTCACCCCTCCACTTT.